This TCR beta chain was captured in a study of T cell responses to AZD1222 COVID-19 vaccine. Study-level results: There were mostly white British donors and more females than males, and clonal diversity was possibly underestimated. Among those given AZD1222, only six were seropositive at baseline. Unmutated variant regions are reportedly the target of nearly half of TCRs that are spike-specific.

Germline-derived CDR1 and CDR2 are LGHDT and YNNKEL (reference sequence). The CDR3 consists of 17 residues. V was clipped by 4 bases and J by 2 bases; unmatched bases: 11. TCRdb keeps only in-frame clones here, not all; method: immunoSEQ multiplex PCR. This table holds approximately 70,000 clones, around 80% found once. In the case of this clone: Its cognate antigen is unknown.

This material consisted of peripheral blood, taken 28 days after the second AZD1222 dose. The clonotype was recovered from an adult who received the AZD1222 COVID-19 vaccine. The chain joins TRBV3-1 (or the pseudogene TRBV3-2) to TRBJ2-3; 8 nucleotides line up with TRBD2. The CDR3, as DNA: TGTGCCAGCAGCCTTTTTTCGGCGGGGGGCCCCACAGATACGCAGTATTTT. This sequence encodes CASSLFSAGGPTDTQYF.